The 11 T cell receptor beta chains below come from one sample, sequenced in a study of blood T cells in healthy people across ages. A second PCR, run for about 7 to 12 cycles, used a sample-barcoded 5' primer plus a J-beta primer mix. TCRdb reprocessed the 5' RACE reads with MiXCR, giving one entry per CDR3 protein. Among about 1,500,000 distinct CDR3 sequences listed, roughly 28% were seen once. Sequencing was carried out using blood. Receptors originate from a woman under 40 in good health.

The table lists this clonotype with a few counts. The chain recombines TRBV7-2 with TRBJ2-1; no clear D gene. Germline V gene lookup returns CDR1 SGHTA and CDR2 FQGNSA. This CDR3 has 15 amino acids. Trimming pared 5 bases from V and 2 bases from J, leaving 13 bases between. CDR3 loop: CASSADADTYNEQFF. The CDR3 region has the DNA TGTGCCAGCAGCGCGGACGCAGACACCTACAATGAGCAGTTCTTC. Based on the CDR3 plus reference TRBV7-2 and TRBJ2-1, the full variable domain is GAGVSQSPSNKVTEKGKDVELRCDPISGHTALYWYRQSLGQGLEFLIYFQGNSAPDKSGLPSDRFSAERTGGSVSTLTIQRTQQEDSAVYLCASSADADTYNEQFFGPGTRLTVL.

The J gene is TRBJ1-2, the V gene TRBV20-1, with 10 nucleotides matching TRBD1. Unmatched junction bases numbered 4, after V lost 3 bases and J lost 0 bases. From germline, CDR1 is DFQATT and CDR2 SNEGSKA (reference sequence). The CDR3 has 15 amino acids. CDR3 protein: CSARSGTGANYGYTF. DNA for the CDR3: TGCAGTGCTAGGAGCGGGACAGGGGCTAACTATGGCTACACCTTC.

This clonotype was observed a few times. V and J are TRBV7-2 and TRBJ2-3, with 8 bases lining up with TRBD2. The CDR3 has 14 residues. After removal of 10 bases from V and 2 bases from J, the junction contained 8 bases not matched to a gene. Germline lookup yields CDR1 SGHTA and CDR2 FQGNSA. This CDR3 reads CATLVGGVTDTQYF. DNA of the CDR3: TGTGCCACCCTTGTCGGGGGGGTCACAGATACGCAGTATTTT.

This clonotype came up many times. This chain uses TRBV29-1 with TRBJ2-6, with 10 bases fitting TRBD2. The V gene's germline CDR1 is SQVTM and CDR2 ANQGSEA. The V segment lost 6 bases and the J segment 0 bases; nucleotides outside the gene matches: 5. The CDR3 has 16 residues. The CDR3 bases are TGCAGCGTGACTAGCGGGCGCAGCTCTGGGGCCAACGTCCTGACTTTC. It codes for CSVTSGRSSGANVLTF. The whole variable domain, remainder taken from reference TRBV29-1 and TRBJ2-6, is SAVISQKPSRDICQRGTSLTIQCQVDSQVTMMFWYRQQPGQSLTLIATANQGSEATYESGFVIDKFPISRPNLTFSTLTVSNMSPEDSSIYLCSVTSGRSSGANVLTFGAGSRLTVL.

This clonotype occurred a few times. This chain links TRBV6-2 or TRBV6-3 with TRBJ2-1; D is unresolved. V lost 3 bases and J lost 4, with 7 bases in between. The length of the CDR3 is 13 residues. Germline assignment: CDR1 MNHEY and CDR2 SVGEGT. The CDR3 here is CASSYGFYNEQFF. In nucleotides, the CDR3 is TGTGCCAGCAGTTATGGATTTTACAATGAGCAGTTCTTC.

This clonotype was observed a handful of times. Written as DNA, the CDR3 is TGTGCTAGTGCCCATTCTGGGGCCAACGTCCTGACTTTC. Protein sequence: CASAHSGANVLTF. J is TRBJ2-6 and V is TRBV12-5, with no clear D. CDR1 is LGHNT and CDR2 is FRNRAP in the germline V gene. Between the trimmed V and J ends, which lost 7 bases and 1 base, there was a span of 5 bases. The CDR3 runs 13 residues.

This clonotype occurred many times. The chain is built from TRBV5-6 and TRBJ1-5; D unclear. Trimming stripped 1 base from V and 6 bases from J, with 14 bases between. CDR1 SGHDT and CDR2 YYEEEE come from the germline V gene. The CDR3 length is 15 residues. The CDR3, as DNA: TGTGCCAGCAGCTTGACCAGTGCGAGAGCTCAGCCCCAGCATTTT. Translated: CASSLTSARAQPQHF. The variable domain in full, with the rest retrieved from reference TRBV5-6 and TRBJ1-5, is DAGVTQSPTHLIKTRGQQVTLRCSPKSGHDTVSWYQQALGQGPQFIFQYYEEEERQRGNFPDRFSGHQFPNYSSELNVNALLLGDSALYLCASSLTSARAQPQHFGDGTRLSIL.

This clonotype has a handful of counts. This CDR3 is CASGGSGNTIYF. CDR3 nucleotides: TGTGCCAGCGGCGGGTCTGGAAACACCATATATTTT. The J gene is TRBJ1-3, the V gene TRBV11-2, with no clear D. With 8 bases removed from V and 1 base from J, the gap between germline ends came to 6 bases. The CDR3 length is 12 residues. Germline V gives CDR1 SGHAT, CDR2 FQNNGV.

A few counts support this clonotype. CDR3 amino acids: CASIPGTLSSVYEQYF. The CDR3 nucleotides read TGTGCCAGCATCCCGGGGACCCTATCCTCTGTGTACGAGCAGTACTTC. The rearrangement links TRBV28 to TRBJ2-7, with D perhaps given as TRBD1 or TRBD2 (5 bases each). Trimming shortened V by 7 bases and J by 4 bases, and 23 bases separated the two germline ends. In germline, CDR1 is MDHEN, CDR2 SYDVKM. The CDR3 contains 16 residues.

Remarks on this clonotype: The junction differs from germline at one of its ends, possibly a read error. The rearrangement links TRBV6-1 to TRBJ2-1, with 10 bases lining up with TRBD2. In germline, CDR1 is MNHNS, CDR2 SASEGT. The CDR3 loop spans 13 amino acids. The DNA for the CDR3 is TGTGCCGGAGGGACTAGCGAATACAATAAGCAGTTCTTC. It codes for CAGGTSEYNKQFF.

The rearrangement uses TRBV19 and TRBJ2-5, with TRBD2 matching over 13 bases. This CDR3 region has 16 residues. J gave up 1 base and V 3 bases, and 2 bases lay outside the gene matches. Germline values: CDR1 LNHDA, CDR2 SQIVND (reference sequence). For the CDR3, the DNA is TGTGCCAGTAGTATGGGACTAGCGGGGTCCCAAGAGACCCAGTACTTC. Its translation is CASSMGLAGSQETQYF.